This T cell receptor beta chain was captured in a study of neurological immune-mediated disorders. As for the cDNA, it was generated by 5'RACE with 10-nucleotide random UMIs. TCRdb used MiXCR to reprocess the 5' RACE reads, holding one entry per CDR3 protein. The sample holds 55,000 to 75,000 distinct CDR3 sequences, 2% to 2.5% seen once. CDR1 SGHKS and CDR2 YYEKEE come from the germline V gene (reference sequence). Trimming pared 0 bases from V and 4 bases from J, leaving 11 bases between. This CDR3 contains 14 residues. This clonotype was counted at least ten times. Sequences were obtained from PBMCs. The receptor was derived from a man between 45 and 60 years old with multiple sclerosis. J is TRBJ2-7 and V is TRBV5-5, with unresolved D. The CDR3: CASSLALLTYEQYF. The CDR3 DNA reads as TGTGCCAGCAGCTTGGCCTTACTTACGTACGAGCAGTACTTC.